These 6 T cell receptor beta chains share one sample of origin, sequenced in a study of identical twins. TCRdb reprocessed the 5' RACE reads with MiXCR, giving one entry per CDR3 protein. The sample consists of around 490,000 distinct CDR3 sequences, over 11% of them appearing once. These sequences were also reported in another study, on yellow fever vaccine responses in identical twins.

The specimen sequenced was CD4+ T cells sorted from blood. These receptor sequences come from a woman aged 18-29 years in good health.

This clonotype has ten or more counts. The V gene is TRBV15, the J gene TRBJ2-3; D is unresolved. Per the germline V gene, CDR1 is LNHNV and CDR2 is YYDKDF (reference sequence). Trimming shortened V by 4 bases and J by 5 bases, and 10 bases separated the two germline ends. The CDR3 consists of 13 residues. The CDR3 DNA follows: TGTGCCACCAGCACCATGACTGTAGATACGCAGTATTTT. It is translated as CATSTMTVDTQYF.

The V call is TRBV27, the J call TRBJ2-1; the match to TRBD2 covers 9 bases. CDR1 is MNHEY, CDR2 SMNVEV, per germline (reference sequence). The CDR3 extends over 16 amino acids. Trimming removed 5 bases from V and 7 bases from J; junction bases left unmatched: 12. CDR3: CASSRGLREGRNEQFF. The CDR3, as DNA: TGTGCCAGCAGTAGGGGATTGCGGGAGGGCCGGAATGAGCAGTTCTTC.

The chain employs TRBV20-1 and TRBJ2-7; 8 nucleotides line up with TRBD1. Germline values: CDR1 DFQATT, CDR2 SNEGSKA (reference sequence). CDR3 length: 12 residues. The trim removed 6 bases at V and 2 bases at J, leaving 3 bases unmatched. The chain's CDR3 is CSAQGQAYEQYF. For the CDR3, the DNA is TGCAGTGCGCAGGGACAGGCCTACGAGCAGTACTTC.

This clonotype has a handful of counts. The CDR3, as DNA: TGTGCCAGCAGTTTCGGGGGGAGAAGCGGCTACACCTTC. This translates into CASSFGGRSGYTF. The chain recombines TRBV12-3 or TRBV12-4 with TRBJ1-2, with D perhaps matching TRBD1 (5 bases). V dropped 3 bases and J dropped 8 bases, with 13 bases sitting between them. The CDR3 loop spans 13 amino acids.

The chain couples TRBV30 to TRBJ2-1; D possibly matches TRBD1 or TRBD2 (5 bases each). The CDR3 extends over 12 amino acids. V was pared by 2 bases and J by 7 bases, with 9 bases between. Germline loops: CDR1 GTSNPN, CDR2 SVGIG (reference sequence). The DNA of the CDR3 is TGTGCCTGGAGTATCGGGGCGAATGAGCAGTTCTTC. Protein sequence: CAWSIGANEQFF.

This clonotype was observed a few times. This chain joins TRBV7-9 and TRBJ2-2, with 10 positions matching TRBD2. This CDR3 region has 15 residues. V gave up 5 bases and J gave up 5 bases; unmatched junction bases: 5. CDR1 is SEHNR, CDR2 FQNEAQ, per germline (reference sequence). The CDR3 DNA reads as TGTGCCAGCAGCCAACTAGCGGGATTGACCGGGGAGCTGTTTTTT. As protein: CASSQLAGLTGELFF.